This TCR beta chain derives from a study of circulating and synovial CD4+ cells in juvenile arthritis. CDR3 size: 14 residues. The trim removed 5 bases at V and 3 bases at J, leaving 4 bases unmatched. Germline CDR1 is ENHRY and CDR2 is SYGVKD. TCRdb keeps only in-frame clones here, not all; method: immunoSEQ multiplex PCR. Counted here are more than 30,000 clones, 80% to 95% occurring once; the ten biggest clones make up approximately 2.8%. Of note for this clone: Its antigen remains unidentified.

Study-level points and caveats: T cell genome counts differed by at least an order of magnitude between CPL and CD4 samples.

This TCR came from a human donor with juvenile idiopathic arthritis. The sample consisted of CD4+ T cells from blood. The chain links TRBV10-3 to TRBJ2-7; 10 bases agree with TRBD1. Here the CDR3 DNA reads TGTGCCATCAGTACGACAGGGGGCCTCTACGAGCAGTACTTC. It codes for CAISTTGGLYEQYF.